This T cell receptor (beta chain) was sequenced for a study of T cell repertoires in cytomegalovirus infection. In its sample, this clonotype was seen a few times. As yet, its antigen is unknown. TCRdb passed the reads through MiXCR, listing each CDR3 protein once. The sample has roughly 700,000 distinct CDR3 sequences, about 30% seen once. Trimming removed 1 base from V and 7 bases from J; junction bases left unmatched: 9. There are 17 residues in the CDR3. Germline V gives CDR1 SGHTA, CDR2 FQGNSA. Sequencing was performed on cultured PBMCs, taken from culture after CMV antigen stimulation. This chain links TRBV7-2 with TRBJ1-4, with TRBD1 identical over 10 bases. This clonotype originated in a human donor in good health (CMV status not recorded). Some clones in this sample may be carry-over from other donors' samples. CDR3 nucleotides: TGTGCCAGCAGCTTAGAGGGGACAGGGGACCCCGCTGAAAAACTGTTTTTT. Its protein product is CASSLEGTGDPAEKLFF.